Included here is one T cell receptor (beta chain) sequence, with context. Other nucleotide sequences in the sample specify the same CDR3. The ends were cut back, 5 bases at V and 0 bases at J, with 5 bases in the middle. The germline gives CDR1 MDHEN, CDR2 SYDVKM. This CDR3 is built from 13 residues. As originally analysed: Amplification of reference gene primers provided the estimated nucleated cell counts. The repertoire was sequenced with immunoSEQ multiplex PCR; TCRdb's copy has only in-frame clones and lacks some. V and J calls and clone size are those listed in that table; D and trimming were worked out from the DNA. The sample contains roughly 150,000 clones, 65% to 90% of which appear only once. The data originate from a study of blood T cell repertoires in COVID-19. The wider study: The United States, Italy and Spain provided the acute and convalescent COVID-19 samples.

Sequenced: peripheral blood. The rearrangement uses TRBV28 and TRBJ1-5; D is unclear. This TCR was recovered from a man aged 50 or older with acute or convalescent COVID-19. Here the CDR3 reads CASSRDSNQPQHF. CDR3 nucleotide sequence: TGTGCCAGCAGTAGAGATAGCAATCAGCCCCAGCATTTT.